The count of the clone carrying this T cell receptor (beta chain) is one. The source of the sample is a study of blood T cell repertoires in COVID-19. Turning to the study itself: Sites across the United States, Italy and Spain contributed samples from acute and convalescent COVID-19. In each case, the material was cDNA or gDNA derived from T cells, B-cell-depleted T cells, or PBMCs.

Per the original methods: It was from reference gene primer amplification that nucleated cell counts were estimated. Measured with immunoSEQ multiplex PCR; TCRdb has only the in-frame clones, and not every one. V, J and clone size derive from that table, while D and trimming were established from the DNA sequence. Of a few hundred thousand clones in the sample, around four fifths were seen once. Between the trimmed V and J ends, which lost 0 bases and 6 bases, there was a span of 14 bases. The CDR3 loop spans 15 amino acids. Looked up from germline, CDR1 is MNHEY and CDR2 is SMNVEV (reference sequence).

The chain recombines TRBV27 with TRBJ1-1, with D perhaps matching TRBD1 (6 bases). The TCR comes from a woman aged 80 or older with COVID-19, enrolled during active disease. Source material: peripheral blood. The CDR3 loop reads CASSLSLGASAEAFF. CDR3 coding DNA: TGTGCCAGCAGTTTATCTCTGGGGGCAAGCGCTGAAGCTTTCTTT.